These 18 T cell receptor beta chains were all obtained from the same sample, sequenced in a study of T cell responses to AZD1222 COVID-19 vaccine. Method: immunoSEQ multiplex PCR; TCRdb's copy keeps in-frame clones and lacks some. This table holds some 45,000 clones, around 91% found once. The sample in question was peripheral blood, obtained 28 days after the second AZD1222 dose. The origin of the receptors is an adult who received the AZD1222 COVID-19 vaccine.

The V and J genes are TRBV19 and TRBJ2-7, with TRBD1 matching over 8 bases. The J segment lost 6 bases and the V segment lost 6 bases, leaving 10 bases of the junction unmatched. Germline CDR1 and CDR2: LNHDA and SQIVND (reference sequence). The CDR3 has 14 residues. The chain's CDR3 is CASSLLDRVGEQYF. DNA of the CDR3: TGTGCCAGTAGCTTACTGGACAGGGTCGGCGAGCAGTACTTC.

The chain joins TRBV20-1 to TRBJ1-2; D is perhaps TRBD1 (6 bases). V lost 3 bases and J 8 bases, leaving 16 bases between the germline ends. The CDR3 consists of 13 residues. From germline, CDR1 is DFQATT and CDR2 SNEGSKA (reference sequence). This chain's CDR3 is CSASPAGAGGYTF. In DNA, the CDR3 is TGCAGTGCTAGTCCGGCGGGGGCAGGGGGCTACACCTTC.

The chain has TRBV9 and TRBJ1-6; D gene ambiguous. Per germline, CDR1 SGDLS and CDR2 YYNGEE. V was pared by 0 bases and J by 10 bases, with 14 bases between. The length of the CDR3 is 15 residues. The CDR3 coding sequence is TGTGCCAGCAGCGTAGAGGAGGGCCTGGGCTCACCCCTCCACTTT. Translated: CASSVEEGLGSPLHF.

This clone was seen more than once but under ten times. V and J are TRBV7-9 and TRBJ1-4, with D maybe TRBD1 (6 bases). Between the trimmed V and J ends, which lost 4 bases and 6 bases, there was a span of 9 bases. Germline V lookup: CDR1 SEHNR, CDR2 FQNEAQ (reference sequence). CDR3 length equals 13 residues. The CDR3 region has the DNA TGTGCCAGCAGCTCCGGACAGTATGAAAAACTGTTTTTT. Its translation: CASSSGQYEKLFF.

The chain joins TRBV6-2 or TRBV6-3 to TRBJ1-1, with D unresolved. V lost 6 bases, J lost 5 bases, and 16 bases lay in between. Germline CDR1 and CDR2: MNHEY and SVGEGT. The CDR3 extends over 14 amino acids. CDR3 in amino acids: CASSFAPRGTEAFF. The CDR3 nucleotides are TGTGCCAGCAGCTTTGCGCCCCGCGGAACTGAAGCTTTCTTT.

The CDR3 sequence: CASSSNRGLGYTF. CDR3 coding DNA: TGTGCCAGCAGCTCGAACAGGGGGCTTGGCTACACCTTC. The chain joins TRBV11-2 to TRBJ1-2, with TRBD1 matching 9 bases. The CDR3 is 13 amino acids. V trimming: 4 bases; J trimming: 7 bases; junction bases outside the gene matches: 4. Germline V gene lookup returns CDR1 SGHAT and CDR2 FQNNGV.

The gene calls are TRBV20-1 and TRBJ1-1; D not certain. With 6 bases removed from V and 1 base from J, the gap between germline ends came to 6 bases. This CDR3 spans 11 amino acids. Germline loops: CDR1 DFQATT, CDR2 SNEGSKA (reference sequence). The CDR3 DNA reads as TGCAGTGCCCCAACGAACACTGAAGCTTTCTTT. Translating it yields CSAPTNTEAFF.

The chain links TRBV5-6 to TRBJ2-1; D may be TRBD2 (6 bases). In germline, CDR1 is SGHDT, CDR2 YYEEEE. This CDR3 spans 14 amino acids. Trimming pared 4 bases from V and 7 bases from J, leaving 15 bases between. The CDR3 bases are TGTGCCAGCAGCCTCGTGTCGGGGGAAAATGAGCAGTTCTTC. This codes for CASSLVSGENEQFF.

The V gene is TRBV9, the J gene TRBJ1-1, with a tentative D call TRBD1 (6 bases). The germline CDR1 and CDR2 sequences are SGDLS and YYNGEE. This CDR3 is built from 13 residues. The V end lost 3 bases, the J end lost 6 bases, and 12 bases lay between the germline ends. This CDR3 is CASSETGLAEAFF. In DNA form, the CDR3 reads TGTGCCAGCAGCGAAACAGGGCTCGCTGAAGCTTTCTTT.

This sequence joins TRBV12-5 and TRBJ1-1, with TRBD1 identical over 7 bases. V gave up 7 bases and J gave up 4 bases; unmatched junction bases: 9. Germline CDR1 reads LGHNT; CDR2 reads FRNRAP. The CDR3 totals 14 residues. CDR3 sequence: CASALTGISTEAFF. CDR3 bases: TGTGCTAGTGCCCTGACAGGGATTAGCACTGAAGCTTTCTTT.

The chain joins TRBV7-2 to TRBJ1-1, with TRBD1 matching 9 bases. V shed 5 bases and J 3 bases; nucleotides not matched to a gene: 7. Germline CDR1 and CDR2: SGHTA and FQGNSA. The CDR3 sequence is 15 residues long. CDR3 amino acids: CASSRDRVVYTEAFF. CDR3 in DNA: TGTGCCAGCAGCAGGGACAGGGTTGTGTACACTGAAGCTTTCTTT.

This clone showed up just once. The CDR3 loop is CASSHAGTRGTEAFF. The CDR3 DNA sequence: TGCGCCAGCAGCCATGCCGGGACACGAGGCACTGAAGCTTTCTTT. The genes are TRBV4-3 and TRBJ1-1, with a possible D match to TRBD1 (6 bases). The germline CDR1 and CDR2 sequences are LGHNA and YSLEER. The CDR3 extends over 15 amino acids. Deletions cut 3 bases from V and 4 bases from J, with 15 bases between.

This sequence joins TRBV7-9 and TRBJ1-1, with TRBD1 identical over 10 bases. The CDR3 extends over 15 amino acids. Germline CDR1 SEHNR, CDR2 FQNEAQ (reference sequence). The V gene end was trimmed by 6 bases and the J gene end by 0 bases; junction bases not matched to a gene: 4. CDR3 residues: CASRGDRGMNTEAFF. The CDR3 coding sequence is TGTGCCAGCAGAGGGGACAGGGGAATGAACACTGAAGCTTTCTTT.

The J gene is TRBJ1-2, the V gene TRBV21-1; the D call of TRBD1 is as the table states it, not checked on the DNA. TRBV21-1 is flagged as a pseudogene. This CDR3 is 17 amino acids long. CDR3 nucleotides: TGTGCCAGCAGCAAGGGGTCGGACAGCCCAAATCTCTATGGCTACACCTTC. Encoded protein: CASSKGSDSPNLYGYTF.

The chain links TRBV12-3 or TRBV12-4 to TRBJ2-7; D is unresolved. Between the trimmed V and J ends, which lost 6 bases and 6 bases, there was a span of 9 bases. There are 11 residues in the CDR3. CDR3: CASSRMSEQYF. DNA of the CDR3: TGTGCCAGCAGCCGGATGAGCGAGCAGTACTTC.

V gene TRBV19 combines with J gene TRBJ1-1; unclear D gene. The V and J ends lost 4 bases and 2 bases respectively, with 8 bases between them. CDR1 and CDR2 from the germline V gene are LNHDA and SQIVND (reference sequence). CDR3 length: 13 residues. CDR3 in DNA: TGTGCCAGTAGTAGTAAGGGTAACACTGAAGCTTTCTTT. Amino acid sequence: CASSSKGNTEAFF. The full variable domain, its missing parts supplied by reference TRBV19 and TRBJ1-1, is DGGITQSPKYLFRKEGQNVTLSCEQNLNHDAMYWYRQDPGQGLRLIYYSQIVNDFQKGDIAEGYSVSREKKESFPLTVTSAQKNPTAFYLCASSSKGNTEAFFGQGTRLTVV.

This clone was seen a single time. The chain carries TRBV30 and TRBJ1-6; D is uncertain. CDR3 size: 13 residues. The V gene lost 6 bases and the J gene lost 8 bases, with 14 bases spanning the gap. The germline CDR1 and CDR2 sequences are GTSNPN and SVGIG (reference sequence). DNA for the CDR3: TGTGCCTGTACCCGGGAACGGTATTCACCCCTCCACTTT. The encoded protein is CACTRERYSPLHF.

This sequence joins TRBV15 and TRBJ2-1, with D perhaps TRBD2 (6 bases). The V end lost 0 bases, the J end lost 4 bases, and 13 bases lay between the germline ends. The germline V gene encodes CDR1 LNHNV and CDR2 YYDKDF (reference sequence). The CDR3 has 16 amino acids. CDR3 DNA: TGTGCCACCAGCAGAGATACGGGGGTCGCGTACAATGAGCAGTTCTTC. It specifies CATSRDTGVAYNEQFF. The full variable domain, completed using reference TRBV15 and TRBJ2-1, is DAMVIQNPRYQVTQFGKPVTLSCSQTLNHNVMYWYQQKSSQAPKLLFHYYDKDFNNEADTPDNFQSRRPNTSFCFLDIRSPGLGDTAMYLCATSRDTGVAYNEQFFGPGTRLTVL.